These 15 T cell receptor beta chains came from one sample sequenced in a study of PD-1 blockade in classical Hodgkin lymphoma. The time point here: cycle 4 day 1 (C4D1), after around six weeks of nivolumab. Brentuximab vedotin exposure varied, and every patient relapsed after autologous stem cell transplantation. Profiling relied on immunoSEQ multiplex PCR, and the TCRdb table lists in-frame clones only, not all of them. The sample consists of about 20,000 clones, roughly 72% of them appearing once. This sample comprised peripheral blood mononuclear cells (PBMCs), obtained before the fourth cycle of nivolumab. All receptors derive from a human donor with classical Hodgkin lymphoma.

This CDR3 reads CASSQEMGTRTFF. The CDR3 coding sequence is TGTGCCAGCAGCCAAGAGATGGGGACTAGAACGTTCTTC. This chain joins TRBV14 and TRBJ2-1; TRBD2 aligns across 8 bases. The CDR3 extends over 13 amino acids. The junction had 7 bases not matched to a gene; V was cut back by 0 bases and J by 15 bases. CDR1 is SGHDN, CDR2 FVKESK, per germline.

The chain uses TRBV19 and TRBJ1-3, with D perhaps matching TRBD1 (5 bases). The CDR3 is made up of 16 amino acids. Trimming removed 7 bases from V and 0 bases from J, with 16 bases in between. CDR1 is LNHDA and CDR2 is SQIVND in the germline V gene (reference sequence). The CDR3 DNA is TGTGCCAGTATAGGCGAAAGGACACCCTCTGGAAACACCATATATTTT. Amino acid sequence: CASIGERTPSGNTIYF. Drawing the rest from reference TRBV19 and TRBJ1-3, the complete variable domain is DGGITQSPKYLFRKEGQNVTLSCEQNLNHDAMYWYRQDPGQGLRLIYYSQIVNDFQKGDIAEGYSVSREKKESFPLTVTSAQKNPTAFYLCASIGERTPSGNTIYFGEGSWLTVV.

The rearrangement joins TRBV6-5 to TRBJ2-7; D is possibly TRBD2 (6 bases). Germline V gene data show CDR1 as MNHEY and CDR2 as SVGAGI. The CDR3 loop spans 14 amino acids. Trimming took 2 bases from V and 6 from J, leaving 14 bases between them. CDR3 loop: CASSYGAGLSEQYF. The CDR3 DNA sequence: TGTGCCAGCAGTTACGGCGCGGGACTGAGCGAGCAGTACTTC.

This chain uses TRBV11-2 with TRBJ2-7; D may correspond to TRBD1 or TRBD2 (5 bases each). Germline assignment: CDR1 SGHAT and CDR2 FQNNGV. The CDR3 totals 13 residues. Trimming removed 0 bases from V and 9 bases from J, with 12 bases in between. For the CDR3, the DNA is TGTGCCAGCAGCTTAGACAGTGGGGGAAGGCAGTACTTC. Encoded protein: CASSLDSGGRQYF.

The J gene is TRBJ2-2, the V gene TRBV7-9, with D hard to call. CDR1 and CDR2 (germline): SEHNR, FQNEAQ (reference sequence). V was trimmed by 3 bases and J by 6 bases, leaving 14 bases between them. The CDR3 extends over 15 amino acids. The CDR3 spells CASSFSTGSPGELFF. The CDR3, as DNA: TGTGCCAGCAGCTTCTCCACGGGTAGCCCCGGGGAGCTGTTTTTT.

This chain connects TRBV27 to TRBJ1-1, with TRBD1 as a possible D gene (5 bases). Trimming shortened V by 5 bases and J by 3 bases, and 19 bases separated the two germline ends. The germline gives CDR1 MNHEY, CDR2 SMNVEV (reference sequence). This CDR3 is 16 amino acids long. CDR3 loop: CASSDRPGRNDTEAFF. The CDR3 DNA is TGTGCCAGCAGTGATCGGCCGGGACGGAACGACACTGAAGCTTTCTTT.

This clone was found a few times. The rearrangement links TRBV6-6 to TRBJ2-5; 8 bases match TRBD1. The CDR3 runs to 15 residues. V trimming: 5 bases; J trimming: 4 bases; junction bases outside the gene matches: 9. The germline V gene encodes CDR1 MNHNY and CDR2 SVGAGI (reference sequence). The CDR3 nucleotides are TGTGCCAGCAGTCCGGACAGGGTATCAGGAGAGACCCAGTACTTC. This codes for CASSPDRVSGETQYF.

The rearrangement uses TRBV7-2 and TRBJ1-5; D ambiguous. CDR3 length: 15 residues. CDR1 and CDR2 (germline): SGHTA, FQGNSA. With 4 bases removed from V and 2 bases from J, the gap between germline ends came to 12 bases. The DNA of the CDR3 is TGTGCCAGCAGCTCCGGACGGATCCGCAATCAGCCCCAGCATTTT. Its translation is CASSSGRIRNQPQHF. Full variable domain (rest looked up from reference TRBV7-2 and TRBJ1-5): GAGVSQSPSNKVTEKGKDVELRCDPISGHTALYWYRQSLGQGLEFLIYFQGNSAPDKSGLPSDRFSAERTGGSVSTLTIQRTQQEDSAVYLCASSSGRIRNQPQHFGDGTRLSIL.

J is TRBJ2-5 and V is TRBV11-2, with D possibly being TRBD2 (6 bases). The V end lost 3 bases, the J end lost 5 bases, and 16 bases lay between the germline ends. Germline V gives CDR1 SGHAT, CDR2 FQNNGV. This CDR3 contains 15 residues. The DNA for the CDR3 is TGTGCCAGCAGCTTGAGCGTACCGACTAGGGAGACCCAGTACTTC. It translates to CASSLSVPTRETQYF.

This chain joins TRBV9 and TRBJ1-2; tentatively, D is TRBD1 (5 bases). Trimming pared 0 bases from V and 5 bases from J, leaving 11 bases between. Germline CDR1 is SGDLS and CDR2 is YYNGEE. The CDR3 runs 14 residues. This chain's CDR3 is CASSVVDPGYGYTF. For the CDR3, the DNA is TGTGCCAGCAGCGTAGTTGACCCAGGGTATGGCTACACCTTC.

The chain uses TRBV5-1 and TRBJ1-1; 7 bases are shared with TRBD1. The CDR3 totals 13 residues. Germline V lookup: CDR1 SGHRS, CDR2 YFSETQ. V dropped 5 bases and J dropped 5; count of bases not matched to a gene: 6. For the CDR3, the DNA is TGCGCCAGCAGGCAGACAGGGAATACTGAAGCTTTCTTT. It translates to CASRQTGNTEAFF.

The gene calls are TRBV6-1 and TRBJ2-3; D is ambiguous. Trimming took 2 bases from V and 5 from J, leaving 5 bases between them. Looked up from germline, CDR1 is MNHNS and CDR2 is SASEGT. The CDR3 length is 12 residues. CDR3 sequence reads: CASSESVDTQYF. The CDR3 nucleotides are TGTGCCAGCAGTGAAAGTGTAGATACGCAGTATTTT.

The rearrangement joins TRBV1 to TRBJ1-2; the DNA was not compared with TRBD1, the D call given in the table. TRBV1 is reported as a pseudogene. The CDR3 is 17 residues long. CDR3 bases: TGCACCAGCAGCCACGCGACTTACAGGGGTTCAAACTATGGCTACACCTTC. It specifies CTSSHATYRGSNYGYTF.

In nucleotides, the CDR3 is TGTGCCAGCAGCCAGGTACCGGGACAGGGAAATGAAAAACTGTTTTTT. Protein sequence: CASSQVPGQGNEKLFF. The chain links TRBV4-2 to TRBJ1-4; 9 nucleotides line up with TRBD1. The CDR3 runs to 16 residues. Germline assignment: CDR1 LGHNA and CDR2 YNFKEQ. V trimming: 3 bases; J trimming: 5 bases; junction bases outside the gene matches: 7.

The chain employs TRBV4-1 and TRBJ2-7; possibly TRBD2 for D (5 bases). The germline gives CDR1 MGHRA, CDR2 YSYEKL. The length of the CDR3 is 16 residues. V lost 0 bases, J lost 0 bases, and 12 bases lay in between. The CDR3 loop reads CASSQDPQRYSYEQYF. CDR3 bases: TGCGCCAGCAGCCAAGATCCCCAGCGGTACTCCTACGAGCAGTACTTC.